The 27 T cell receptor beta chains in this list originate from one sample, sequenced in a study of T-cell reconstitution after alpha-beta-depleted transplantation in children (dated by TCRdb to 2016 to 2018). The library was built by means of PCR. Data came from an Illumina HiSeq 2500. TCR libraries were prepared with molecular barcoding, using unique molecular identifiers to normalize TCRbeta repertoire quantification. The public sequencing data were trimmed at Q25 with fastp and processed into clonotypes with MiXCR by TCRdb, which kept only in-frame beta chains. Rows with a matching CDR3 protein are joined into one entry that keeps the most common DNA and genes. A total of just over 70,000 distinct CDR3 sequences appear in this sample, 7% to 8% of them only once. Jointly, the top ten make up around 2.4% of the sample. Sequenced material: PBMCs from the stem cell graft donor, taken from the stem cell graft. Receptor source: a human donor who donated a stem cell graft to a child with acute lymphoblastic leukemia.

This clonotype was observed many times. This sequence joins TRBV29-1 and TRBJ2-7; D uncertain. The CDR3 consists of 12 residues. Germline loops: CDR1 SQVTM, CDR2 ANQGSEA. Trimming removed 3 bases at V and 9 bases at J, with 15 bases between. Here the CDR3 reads CSVDEARQGQYF. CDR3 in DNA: TGCAGCGTTGATGAAGCCCGACAAGGGCAGTACTTC.

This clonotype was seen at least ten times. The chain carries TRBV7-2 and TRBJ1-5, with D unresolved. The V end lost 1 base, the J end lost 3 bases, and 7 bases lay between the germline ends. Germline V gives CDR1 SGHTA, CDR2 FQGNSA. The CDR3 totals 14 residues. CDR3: CASSLGGFNQPQHF. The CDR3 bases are TGTGCCAGCAGCTTAGGTGGTTTCAATCAGCCCCAGCATTTT.

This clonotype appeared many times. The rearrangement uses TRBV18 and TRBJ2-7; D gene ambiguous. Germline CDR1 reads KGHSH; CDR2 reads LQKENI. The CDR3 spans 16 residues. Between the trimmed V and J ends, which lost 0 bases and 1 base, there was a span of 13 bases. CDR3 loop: CASSPPSRARSYEQYF. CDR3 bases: TGTGCCAGCTCACCACCGAGCCGGGCGCGGTCCTACGAGCAGTACTTC.

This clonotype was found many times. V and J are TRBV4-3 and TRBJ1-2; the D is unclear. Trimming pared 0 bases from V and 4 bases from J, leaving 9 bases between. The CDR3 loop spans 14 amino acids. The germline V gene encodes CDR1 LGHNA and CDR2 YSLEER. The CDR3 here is CASSQDSETYGYTF. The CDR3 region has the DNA TGCGCCAGCAGCCAAGATTCGGAAACCTATGGCTACACCTTC.

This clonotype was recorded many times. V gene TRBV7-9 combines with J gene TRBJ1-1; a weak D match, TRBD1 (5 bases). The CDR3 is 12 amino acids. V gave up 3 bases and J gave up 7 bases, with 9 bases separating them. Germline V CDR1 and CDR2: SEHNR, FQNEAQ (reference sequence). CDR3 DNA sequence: TGTGCCAGCAGCTTTGGGGCTTTTGAAGCTTTCTTT. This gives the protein CASSFGAFEAFF. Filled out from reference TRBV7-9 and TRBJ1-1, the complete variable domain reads DTGVSQNPRHKITKRGQNVTFRCDPISEHNRLYWYRQTLGQGPEFLTYFQNEAQLEKSRLLSDRFSAERPKGSFSTLEIQRTEQGDSAMYLCASSFGAFEAFFGQGTRLTVV.

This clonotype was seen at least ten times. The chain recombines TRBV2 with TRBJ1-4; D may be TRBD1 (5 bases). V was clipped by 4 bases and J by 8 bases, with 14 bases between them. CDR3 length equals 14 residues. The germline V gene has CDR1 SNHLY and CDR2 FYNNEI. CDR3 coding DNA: TGTGCCAGCAGTGTTCGGCAGGGTTGGGAAAAACTGTTTTTT. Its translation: CASSVRQGWEKLFF.

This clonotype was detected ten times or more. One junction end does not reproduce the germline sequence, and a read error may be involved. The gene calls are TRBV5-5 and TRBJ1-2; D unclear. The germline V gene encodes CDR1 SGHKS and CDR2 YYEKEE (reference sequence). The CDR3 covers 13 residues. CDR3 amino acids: CASSLAGGYAYTF. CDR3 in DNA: TGTGCCAGCAGCTTGGCCGGCGGCTATGCCTACACCTTC.

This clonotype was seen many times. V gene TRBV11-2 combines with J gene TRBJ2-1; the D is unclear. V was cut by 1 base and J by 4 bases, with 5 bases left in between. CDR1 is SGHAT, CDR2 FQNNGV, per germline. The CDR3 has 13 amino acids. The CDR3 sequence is CASSLVSYNEQFF. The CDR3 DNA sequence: TGTGCCAGCAGCTTAGTGTCGTACAATGAGCAGTTCTTC. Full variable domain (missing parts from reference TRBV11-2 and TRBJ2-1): EAGVAQSPRYKIIEKRQSVAFWCNPISGHATLYWYQQILGQGPKLLIQFQNNGVVDDSQLPKDRFSAERLKGVDSTLKIQPAKLEDSAVYLCASSLVSYNEQFFGPGTRLTVL.

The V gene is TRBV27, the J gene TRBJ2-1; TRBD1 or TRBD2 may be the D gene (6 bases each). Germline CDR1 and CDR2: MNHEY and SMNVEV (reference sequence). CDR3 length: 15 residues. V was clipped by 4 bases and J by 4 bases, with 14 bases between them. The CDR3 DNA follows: TGTGCCAGCAGTTCGGGGGCCCGACTTTACAATGAGCAGTTCTTC. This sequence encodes CASSSGARLYNEQFF.

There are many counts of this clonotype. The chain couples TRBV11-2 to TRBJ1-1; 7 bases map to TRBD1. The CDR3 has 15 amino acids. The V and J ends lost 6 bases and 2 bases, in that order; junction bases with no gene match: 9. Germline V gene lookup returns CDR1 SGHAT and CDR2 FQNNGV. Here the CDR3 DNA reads TGTGCCAGCAGTTCAACAGGGGCCGGCAACACTGAAGCTTTCTTT. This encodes CASSSTGAGNTEAFF.

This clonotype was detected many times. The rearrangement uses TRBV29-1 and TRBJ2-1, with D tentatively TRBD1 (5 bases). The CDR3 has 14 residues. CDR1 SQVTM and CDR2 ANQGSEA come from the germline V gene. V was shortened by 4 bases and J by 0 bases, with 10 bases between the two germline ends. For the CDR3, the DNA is TGCAGCGTTGTCCGTGGGGCCTCCTACAATGAGCAGTTCTTC. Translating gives CSVVRGASYNEQFF.

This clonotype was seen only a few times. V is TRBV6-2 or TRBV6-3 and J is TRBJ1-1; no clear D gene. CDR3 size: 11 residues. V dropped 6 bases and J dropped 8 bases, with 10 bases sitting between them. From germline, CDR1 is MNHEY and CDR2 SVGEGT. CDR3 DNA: TGTGCCAGCAGCAAAGGGCTCGAAGCTTTCTTT. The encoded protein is CASSKGLEAFF.

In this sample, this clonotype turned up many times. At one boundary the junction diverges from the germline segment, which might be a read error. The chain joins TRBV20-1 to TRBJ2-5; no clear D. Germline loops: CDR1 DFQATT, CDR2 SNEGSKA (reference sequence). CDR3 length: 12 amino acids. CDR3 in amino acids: CSARAAAETHYF. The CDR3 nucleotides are TGCAGTGCTAGAGCGGCAGCAGAGACCCATTATTTC.

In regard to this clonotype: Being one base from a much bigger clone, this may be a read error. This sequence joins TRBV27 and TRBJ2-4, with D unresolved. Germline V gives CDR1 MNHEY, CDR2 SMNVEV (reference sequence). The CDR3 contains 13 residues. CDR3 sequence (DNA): TGTGCCGGCAGCCGAATGGGCAAAAACATTCAGTACTTC. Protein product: CAGSRMGKNIQYF.

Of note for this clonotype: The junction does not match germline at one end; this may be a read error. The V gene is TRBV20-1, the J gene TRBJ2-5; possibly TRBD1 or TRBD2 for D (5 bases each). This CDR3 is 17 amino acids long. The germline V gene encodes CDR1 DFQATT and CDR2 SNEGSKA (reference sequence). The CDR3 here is CSARGQAQDGAQETQYF. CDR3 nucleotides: TGCAGTGCCAGAGGCCAGGCTCAGGACGGGGCACAAGAGACCCAGTACTTC.

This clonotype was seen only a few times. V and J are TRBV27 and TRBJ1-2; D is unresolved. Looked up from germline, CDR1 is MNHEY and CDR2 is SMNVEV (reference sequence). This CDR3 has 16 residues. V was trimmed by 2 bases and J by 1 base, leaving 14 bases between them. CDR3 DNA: TGTGCCAGCAGTTTACTCATGGCACCAAATAACTATGGCTACACCTTC. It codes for CASSLLMAPNNYGYTF.

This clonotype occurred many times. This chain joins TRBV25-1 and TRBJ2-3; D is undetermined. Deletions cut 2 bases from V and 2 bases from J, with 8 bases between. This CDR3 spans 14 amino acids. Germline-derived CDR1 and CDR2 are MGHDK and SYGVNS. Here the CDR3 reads CASSEQGPTDTQYF. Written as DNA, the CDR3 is TGTGCCAGCAGTGAACAAGGACCCACAGATACGCAGTATTTT.

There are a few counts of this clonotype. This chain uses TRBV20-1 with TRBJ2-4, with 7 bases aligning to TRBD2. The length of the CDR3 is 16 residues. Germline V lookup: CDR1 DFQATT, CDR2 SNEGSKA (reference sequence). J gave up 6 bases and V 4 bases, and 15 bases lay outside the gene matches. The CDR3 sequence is CSATPGGGAWGNIQYF. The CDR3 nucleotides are TGCAGTGCTACCCCCGGGGGAGGGGCTTGGGGAAACATTCAGTACTTC.

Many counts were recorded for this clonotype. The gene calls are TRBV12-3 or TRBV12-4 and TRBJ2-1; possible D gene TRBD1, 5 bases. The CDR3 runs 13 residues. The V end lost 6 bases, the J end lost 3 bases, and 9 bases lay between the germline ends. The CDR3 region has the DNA TGTGCCAGCAGCGTCCAGGGCTACAATGAGCAGTTCTTC. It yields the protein CASSVQGYNEQFF.

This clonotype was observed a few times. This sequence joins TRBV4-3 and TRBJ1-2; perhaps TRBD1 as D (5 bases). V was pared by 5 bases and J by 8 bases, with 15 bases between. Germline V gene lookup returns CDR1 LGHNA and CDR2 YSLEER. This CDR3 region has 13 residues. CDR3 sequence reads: CASSVAGWDGYTF. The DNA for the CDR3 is TGCGCCAGCAGCGTAGCGGGATGGGACGGCTACACCTTC.

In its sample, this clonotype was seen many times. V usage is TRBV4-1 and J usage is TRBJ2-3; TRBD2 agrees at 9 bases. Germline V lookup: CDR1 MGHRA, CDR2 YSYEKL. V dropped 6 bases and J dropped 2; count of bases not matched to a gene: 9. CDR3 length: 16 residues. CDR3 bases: TGCGCCAGCAGGGGGTTGGGGACTAGCCCCACAGATACGCAGTATTTT. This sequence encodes CASRGLGTSPTDTQYF.

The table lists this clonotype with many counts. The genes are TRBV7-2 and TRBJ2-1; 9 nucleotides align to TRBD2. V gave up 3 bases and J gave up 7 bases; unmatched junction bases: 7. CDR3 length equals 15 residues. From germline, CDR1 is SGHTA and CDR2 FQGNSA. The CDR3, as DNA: TGTGCCAGCAGCTTTAGCGGGAGTACGTGGAATGAGCAGTTCTTC. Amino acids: CASSFSGSTWNEQFF. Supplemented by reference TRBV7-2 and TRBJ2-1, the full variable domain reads GAGVSQSPSNKVTEKGKDVELRCDPISGHTALYWYRQSLGQGLEFLIYFQGNSAPDKSGLPSDRFSAERTGGSVSTLTIQRTQQEDSAVYLCASSFSGSTWNEQFFGPGTRLTVL.

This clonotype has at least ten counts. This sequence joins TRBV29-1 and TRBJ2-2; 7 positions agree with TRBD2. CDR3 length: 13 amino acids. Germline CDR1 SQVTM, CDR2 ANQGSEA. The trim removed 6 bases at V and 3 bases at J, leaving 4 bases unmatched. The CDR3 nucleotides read TGCAGCGTCGTACGGGGGGACACCGGGGAGCTGTTTTTT. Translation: CSVVRGDTGELFF.

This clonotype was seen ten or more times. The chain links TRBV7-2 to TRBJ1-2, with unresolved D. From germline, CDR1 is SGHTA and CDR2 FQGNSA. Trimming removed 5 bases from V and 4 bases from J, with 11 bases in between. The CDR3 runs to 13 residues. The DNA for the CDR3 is TGTGCCAGCAGCGTCCTTCCCTTCTATGGCTACACCTTC. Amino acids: CASSVLPFYGYTF.

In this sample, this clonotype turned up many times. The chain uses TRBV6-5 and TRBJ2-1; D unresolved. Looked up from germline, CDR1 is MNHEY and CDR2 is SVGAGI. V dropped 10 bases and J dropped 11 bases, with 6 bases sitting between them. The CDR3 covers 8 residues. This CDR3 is CATSKQFF. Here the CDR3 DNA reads TGTGCCACCTCTAAGCAGTTCTTC.

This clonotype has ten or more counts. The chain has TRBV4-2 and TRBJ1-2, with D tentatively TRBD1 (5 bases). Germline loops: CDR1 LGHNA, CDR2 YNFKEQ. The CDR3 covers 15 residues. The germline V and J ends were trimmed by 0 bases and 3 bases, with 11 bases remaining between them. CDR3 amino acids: CASSQETGEHYGYTF. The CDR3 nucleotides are TGTGCCAGCAGCCAAGAAACGGGGGAACACTATGGCTACACCTTC.

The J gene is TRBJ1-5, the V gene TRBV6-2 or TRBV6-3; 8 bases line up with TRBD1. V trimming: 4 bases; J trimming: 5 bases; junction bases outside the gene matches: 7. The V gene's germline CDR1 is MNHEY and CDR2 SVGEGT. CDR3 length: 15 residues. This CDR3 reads CASSFSRGLHQPQHF. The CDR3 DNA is TGTGCCAGCAGTTTTAGCAGGGGGCTCCATCAGCCCCAGCATTTT.